A selection of T cell receptor beta chains follows, all from one sample in a study of regulatory T cells in long-lasting Graves disease. MiXCR, run by TCRdb on the multiplex PCR reads, gives a single entry per CDR3 protein. Among around 450,000 distinct CDR3 sequences listed, 20% to 25% were seen once. Specimen: peripheral blood mononuclear cells (PBMCs), collected when the disease was refractory, from a patient treated with antithyroid drugs. All receptors derive from a female donor with Graves disease. Each CDR3 is given with its conserved first and last residue. A D gene is named only where the DNA matches it firmly. The listing skips clone size in some rows; elsewhere it reads once, few, many or a size class.

d_gene,v_gene,j_gene,abundance,CDR3nt,CDR3aa
TRBD1,TRBV25-1,TRBJ2-1,-,TGTGCCAGCAGTGCCCTTACCGGGACAGAGGCCTACAATGAGCAGTTCTTC,CASSALTGTEAYNEQFF
-,TRBV6-2/TRBV6-3,TRBJ2-7,many,TGTGCCAGCAGTTACTTCGGCACCTACGAGCAGTACTTC,CASSYFGTYEQYF
-,TRBV28,TRBJ1-4,many,TGTGCCAGCAGGGAAGGGGCAGGACCTAATGAAAAACTGTTTTTT,CASREGAGPNEKLFF
-,TRBV24-1,TRBJ1-2,many,TGTGCCACCAGTGATTTTGGCAATGGCTACACCTTC,CATSDFGNGYTF
-,TRBV13,TRBJ2-5,many,TGTGCCAGCAGCTTAGGACTAGAAGAGACCCAGTACTTC,CASSLGLEETQYF
-,TRBV20-1,TRBJ1-2,few,TGCAGTGCTCTGGGGGAGGGCTACACCTTC,CSALGEGYTF
TRBD1,TRBV20-1,TRBJ2-2,-,TGCAGTGCTAGAGTCTTGGGACAGACCGGGGAGCTGTTTTTT,CSARVLGQTGELFF
-,TRBV27,TRBJ1-6,many,TGTGCCAGCAGTTTATCCCCGGTTGTAACACCCCTCCACTTT,CASSLSPVVTPLHF
TRBD1,TRBV13,TRBJ2-7,many,TGTGCCAGCAGCTTCAGGACAGGGGGCAATTACGAGCAGTACTTC,CASSFRTGGNYEQYF
-,TRBV2,TRBJ2-7,many,TGTGCCAGCAGTGAAGGATCTGAGTTCTACGAGCAGTACTTC,CASSEGSEFYEQYF
TRBD1,TRBV28,TRBJ1-1,many,TGTGCCAGCAGGGGCGGACAGGGAGTTTTCTTT,CASRGGQGVFF
-,TRBV20-1,TRBJ1-5,few,TGCAGTGCGTCCCAGGGTCAGCCCCAGCATTTT,CSASQGQPQHF
-,TRBV10-3,TRBJ2-2,once,TGTGCCATCCCCGGACCTGTCGGGGAGCTGTTTTTT,CAIPGPVGELFF
TRBD2,TRBV6-1,TRBJ2-5,many,TGTGCCAGCAGGTTTAGCGGGGGAGAGACCCAGTACTTC,CASRFSGGETQYF